This TCR beta chain appears in the sequencing data of a study of blood T cell repertoires in COVID-19. V shed 6 bases, J shed 10 bases, and the junction held 10 bases outside the gene matches. The V gene's germline CDR1 is MNHEY and CDR2 SVGAGI. The CDR3 has 13 amino acids. The data were produced by immunoSEQ multiplex PCR, yet TCRdb's version contains in-frame clones alone and is incomplete. Here the sample spans about 45,000 clones, around 82% being singletons. The chain carries TRBV6-5 and TRBJ1-2, with 8 bases fitting TRBD1. Material for sequencing was peripheral blood. The TCR comes from a woman aged 80 or over with acute or convalescent COVID-19. The CDR3 reads CASRTHRGFDYTF. The CDR3 DNA sequence: TGTGCCAGCAGAACCCACAGGGGGTTTGACTACACCTTC.